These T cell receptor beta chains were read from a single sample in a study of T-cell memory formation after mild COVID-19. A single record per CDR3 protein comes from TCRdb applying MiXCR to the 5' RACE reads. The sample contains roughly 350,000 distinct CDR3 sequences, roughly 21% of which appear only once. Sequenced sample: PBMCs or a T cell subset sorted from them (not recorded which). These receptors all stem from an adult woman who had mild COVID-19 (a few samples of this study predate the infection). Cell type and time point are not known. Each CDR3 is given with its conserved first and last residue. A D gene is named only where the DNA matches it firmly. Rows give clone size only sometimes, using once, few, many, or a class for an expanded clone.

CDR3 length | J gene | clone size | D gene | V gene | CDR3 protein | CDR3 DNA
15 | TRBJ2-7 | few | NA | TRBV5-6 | CASSFPWDGTYEQYF | TGTGCCAGCAGCTTTCCCTGGGACGGAACCTACGAGCAGTACTTC
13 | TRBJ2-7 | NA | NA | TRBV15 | CATAGSKSGEQYF | TGTGCCACCGCGGGGAGTAAATCTGGCGAGCAGTACTTC
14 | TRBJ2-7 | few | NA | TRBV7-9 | CASSLDVAAYEQYF | TGTGCCAGCAGCTTAGATGTGGCCGCCTACGAGCAGTACTTC
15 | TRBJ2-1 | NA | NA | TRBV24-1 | CATSDPRVVHNEQFF | TGTGCCACCAGTGATCCTAGGGTAGTTCACAATGAGCAGTTCTTC
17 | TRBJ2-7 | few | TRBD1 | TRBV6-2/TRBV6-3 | CASSSLRTGLGSYEQYF | TGTGCCAGCAGTTCCCTGAGGACAGGCTTGGGCTCCTACGAGCAGTACTTC
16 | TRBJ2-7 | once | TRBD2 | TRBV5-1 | CASSLGPAGSNYEQYF | TGCGCCAGCAGCTTGGGCCCAGCGGGATCAAACTACGAGCAGTACTTC
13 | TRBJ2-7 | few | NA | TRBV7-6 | CASSLEAGYEQYF | TGTGCCAGCAGCTTAGAGGCTGGTTACGAGCAGTACTTC
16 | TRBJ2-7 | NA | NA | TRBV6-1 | CASSENARGGSYEQYF | TGTGCCAGCAGTGAAAACGCCAGGGGGGGATCCTACGAGCAGTACTTC
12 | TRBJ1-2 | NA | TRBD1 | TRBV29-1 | CSVGGGEYGYTF | TGCAGCGTTGGAGGGGGCGAGTATGGCTACACCTTC
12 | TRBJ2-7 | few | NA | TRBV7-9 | CASSPRDREQYF | TGTGCCAGCAGCCCCCGGGACCGAGAGCAGTACTTC
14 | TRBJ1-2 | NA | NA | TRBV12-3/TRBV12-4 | CASSLGGLLYGYTF | TGTGCCAGCAGTTTAGGGGGGCTCCTCTACGGCTACACCTTC
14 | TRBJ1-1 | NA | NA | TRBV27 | CASFTGLGNTEAFF | TGTGCCAGTTTCACAGGGTTAGGGAACACTGAAGCTTTCTTT
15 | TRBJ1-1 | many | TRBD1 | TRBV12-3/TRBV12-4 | CASSTGGGVGTEAFF | TGTGCCAGCAGTACAGGGGGCGGGGTAGGCACTGAAGCTTTCTTT
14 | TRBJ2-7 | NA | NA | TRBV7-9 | CASRLQESSYEQYF | TGTGCCAGCAGGCTTCAGGAATCCTCCTACGAGCAGTACTTC
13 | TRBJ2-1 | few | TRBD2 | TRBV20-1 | CSKPGLAVTEQFF | TGCAGTAAGCCGGGACTAGCGGTTACTGAGCAGTTCTTC
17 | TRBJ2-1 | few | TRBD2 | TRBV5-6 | CASRRPISGRGTNEQFF | TGTGCCAGCAGACGACCTATTAGCGGGCGAGGAACAAATGAGCAGTTCTTC
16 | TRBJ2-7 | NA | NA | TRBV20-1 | CSARDGEGDRNYEQYF | TGCAGTGCTAGAGATGGAGAAGGCGACAGGAACTACGAGCAGTACTTC
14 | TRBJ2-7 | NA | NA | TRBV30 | CAWSVGAGTGEQYF | TGTGCCTGGAGTGTAGGGGCAGGGACCGGCGAGCAGTACTTC
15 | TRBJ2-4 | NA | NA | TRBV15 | CATSRGRTAENIQYF | TGTGCCACCAGCAGGGGGAGGACAGCTGAAAACATTCAGTACTTC
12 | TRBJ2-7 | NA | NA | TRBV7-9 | CASSLPPTEQYF | TGTGCCAGCAGTCTCCCCCCAACCGAGCAGTACTTC
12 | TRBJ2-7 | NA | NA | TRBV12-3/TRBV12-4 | CASSFAAYEQYF | TGTGCCAGCAGTTTCGCGGCCTACGAGCAGTACTTC
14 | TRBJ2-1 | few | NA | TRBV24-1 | CATSDLGADNEQFF | TGTGCCACCAGTGATTTAGGAGCGGACAATGAGCAGTTCTTC